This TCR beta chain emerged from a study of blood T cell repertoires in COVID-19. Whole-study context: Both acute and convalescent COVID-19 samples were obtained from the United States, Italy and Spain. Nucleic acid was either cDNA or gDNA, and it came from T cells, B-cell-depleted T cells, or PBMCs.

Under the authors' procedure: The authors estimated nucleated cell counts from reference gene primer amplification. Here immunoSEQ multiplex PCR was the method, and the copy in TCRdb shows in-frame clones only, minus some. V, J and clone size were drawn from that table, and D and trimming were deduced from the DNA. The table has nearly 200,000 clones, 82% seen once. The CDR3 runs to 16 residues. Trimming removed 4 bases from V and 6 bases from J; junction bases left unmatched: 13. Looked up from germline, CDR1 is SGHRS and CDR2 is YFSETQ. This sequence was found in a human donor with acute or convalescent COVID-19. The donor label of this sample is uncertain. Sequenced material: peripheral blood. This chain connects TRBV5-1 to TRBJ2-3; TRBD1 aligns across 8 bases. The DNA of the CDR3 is TGCGCCAGCAGCCAGAGCATAGGACAGGGTTTCGATACGCAGTATTTT. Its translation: CASSQSIGQGFDTQYF.